Below, 10 T cell receptor beta chains from the same sample are listed, as sequenced in a study of molecular identifiers for immune sequencing clone quantification. TCRdb processed the PCR reads anew with MiXCR; each CDR3 protein has one entry. The sample contains some 590,000 distinct CDR3 sequences, less than 30% of which appear only once. Sequenced input: naive CD8+ T cells from blood, with Jurkat cell RNA spiked in. Noted subset: FACS-sorted CD8+CD4-CCR7+CD45RA+ naive T cells. The receptors come from a human donor in good health. Some libraries in this study had Jurkat cell RNA spiked in.

Concerning this clonotype itself: The junction and the germline gene differ at one end; a read error may be behind it. This chain uses TRBV7-2 with TRBJ2-2, with D perhaps matching TRBD1 or TRBD2 (5 bases each). The CDR3 runs 15 residues. Germline loops: CDR1 SGHTA, CDR2 FQGNSA. CDR3 bases: TGTGCCAGCCGCTTAAAAGGGGTCCTAGCCGGGGCGCTGTTTTTT. Residues: CASRLKGVLAGALFF.

There are a few counts of this clonotype. The chain carries TRBV27 and TRBJ1-1; TRBD1 aligns across 11 bases. Germline values: CDR1 MNHEY, CDR2 SMNVEV (reference sequence). The CDR3 has 16 residues. V gave up 2 bases and J gave up 4 bases; unmatched junction bases: 6. For the CDR3, the DNA is TGTGCCAGCAGTTTAAGAGGGGACAGGGGGAGCACTGAAGCTTTCTTT. Translation: CASSLRGDRGSTEAFF.

This clonotype came up many times. The chain couples TRBV6-5 to TRBJ1-1; possibly TRBD1 for D (5 bases). The V gene's germline CDR1 is MNHEY and CDR2 SVGAGI. With 4 bases removed from V and 1 base from J, the gap between germline ends came to 13 bases. There are 15 residues in the CDR3. The CDR3 nucleotides read TGTGCCAGCAGTTTATCATCCGGACAGAACACTGAAGCTTTCTTT. This gives the protein CASSLSSGQNTEAFF.

The table lists this clonotype with many counts. The CDR3 loop reads CASSPGTSGSDNEQFF. In DNA, the CDR3 is TGCGCCAGCAGCCCAGGGACTAGCGGGAGCGATAATGAGCAGTTCTTC. The chain is built from TRBV4-3 and TRBJ2-1, with TRBD2 matching 14 bases. In germline, CDR1 is LGHNA, CDR2 YSLEER. The CDR3 loop spans 16 amino acids. The V and J ends lost 4 bases and 7 bases, in that order; junction bases with no gene match: 6.

The sample holds many counts of this clonotype. The chain employs TRBV4-3 and TRBJ2-3; 13 nucleotides align to TRBD2. V lost 0 bases to trimming and J lost 2 bases; unmatched junction nucleotides: 5. CDR1 LGHNA and CDR2 YSLEER come from the germline V gene. The CDR3 consists of 18 residues. In DNA, the CDR3 is TGCGCCAGCAGCCAAGAGGGACTAGCGGGATCCCCCACAGATACGCAGTATTTT. Translation gives CASSQEGLAGSPTDTQYF.

The table lists this clonotype with a count of one. A read error may produce the germline difference seen at one junction end. The CDR3 reads CAGSLGGAGDNQPQHF. In nucleotides, the CDR3 is TGTGCCGGCAGCCTAGGGGGGGCAGGAGACAATCAGCCCCAGCATTTT. The chain carries TRBV12-3 or TRBV12-4 and TRBJ1-5; perhaps TRBD1 as D (6 bases). CDR3 size: 16 residues.

The chain employs TRBV6-2 or TRBV6-3 and TRBJ2-1; D is unresolved. The V gene lost 0 bases and the J gene lost 0 bases, with 9 bases spanning the gap. This CDR3 region has 16 residues. Germline V gene data show CDR1 as MNHEY and CDR2 as SVGEGT. In nucleotides, the CDR3 is TGTGCCAGCAGTTACTCGGGCACGAGCTCCTACAATGAGCAGTTCTTC. It yields the protein CASSYSGTSSYNEQFF.

This clonotype was observed many times. The rearrangement uses TRBV21-1 and TRBJ2-6; the table gives TRBD1 as D, unverified against the DNA. TRBV21-1 is assigned pseudogene status. The CDR3 spans 16 residues. The CDR3 loop reads CASSKAKTGPADVLTF. The DNA for the CDR3 is TGTGCCAGCAGCAAAGCCAAGACAGGGCCAGCCGACGTCCTGACTTTC.

About this clonotype: A much larger clone is a single base away; this may be a read error. The chain has TRBV4-3 and TRBJ1-1; the D is unclear. The CDR3 is made up of 14 amino acids. Per germline, CDR1 LGHNA and CDR2 YSLEER. CDR3 region: CASGQDQSGIQAFF. The CDR3 DNA is TGCGCCAGCGGCCAAGATCAATCCGGAATTCAAGCTTTCTTT.

In its sample, this clonotype was seen a few times. This chain connects TRBV27 to TRBJ2-7, with D possibly being TRBD1 (5 bases). V dropped 5 bases and J dropped 6 bases, with 17 bases sitting between them. The CDR3 is 14 amino acids. Germline-derived CDR1 and CDR2 are MNHEY and SMNVEV (reference sequence). The CDR3 is CASSPLYEQGEQYF. DNA for the CDR3: TGTGCCAGCAGTCCATTGTATGAGCAGGGCGAGCAGTACTTC.